A selection of T cell receptor beta chains follows, all from one sample in a study of shared clonotypes between healthy human individuals. The protocol was immunoSEQ multiplex PCR, while the TCRdb copy is restricted to in-frame clones and leaves out a portion. Of roughly 1,000,000 clones in the sample, 75% to 85% were seen once. Sequences were obtained from memory CD4+ T cells from PBMCs. These receptor sequences come from a man between 18 and 35 years old in good health. Some clones in this sample may be carry-over from other donors' samples. Both conserved end residues are part of each CDR3. A D gene is named only where the DNA matches it firmly. Expanded clones get a size class; other rows say once, few or many, or leave the size out.

15,.,TRBD2,TRBV29-1,TRBJ2-1,CSVEGTSGSWDEQFF,TGCAGCGTTGAAGGGACTAGCGGGAGTTGGGATGAGCAGTTCTTC
14,.,.,TRBV7-9,TRBJ2-1,CASSLATSPTEQFF,TGTGCCAGCAGCTTGGCGACTAGTCCCACTGAGCAGTTCTTC
13,.,TRBD2,TRBV7-9,TRBJ2-7,CAGGTSGRPEQYF,TGTGCCGGGGGGACTAGCGGGAGACCCGAGCAGTACTTC
14,.,.,TRBV12-5,TRBJ2-3,CASGLGYRTDTQYF,TGTGCTAGTGGTTTGGGATACAGGACAGATACGCAGTATTTT
15,few,.,TRBV6-5,TRBJ1-3,CASSRGSSPGNTIYF,TGTGCCAGCAGCCGAGGCTCTTCCCCTGGAAACACCATATATTTT
18,.,TRBD2,TRBV11-3,TRBJ2-2,CASSLGELAGGRTGELFF,TGTGCCAGCAGCTTAGGAGAACTAGCGGGAGGGCGCACCGGGGAGCTGTTTTTT
15,.,.,TRBV19,TRBJ1-2,CASSIDGQTFYGYTF,TGTGCCAGTAGTATAGACGGTCAAACCTTCTATGGCTACACCTTC
12,.,.,TRBV5-1,TRBJ2-5,CASSSFRETQYF,TGCGCCAGCAGCTCCTTCCGGGAGACCCAGTACTTC
12,.,.,TRBV7-9,TRBJ1-2,CASSLPGSGYTF,TGTGCCAGCAGCTTACCCGGGAGTGGCTACACCTTC
16,.,.,TRBV4-1,TRBJ2-1,CASSPGAMSSYNEQFF,TGCGCCAGCAGTCCAGGGGCGATGAGCTCCTACAATGAGCAGTTCTTC
14,.,TRBD1,TRBV18,TRBJ1-2,CASSPRTGGYGYTF,TGTGCCAGCTCCCCCCGGACAGGGGGTTATGGCTACACCTTC
15,.,.,TRBV9,TRBJ2-5,CASSVAPSAEETQYF,TGTGCCAGCAGCGTAGCCCCCAGCGCCGAAGAGACCCAGTACTTC
13,.,.,TRBV6-1,TRBJ2-7,CASSLAGWDEQYF,TGTGCCAGCAGTTTGGCAGGGTGGGACGAGCAGTACTTC
15,.,.,TRBV19,TRBJ2-2,CASRPGRINTGELFF,TGTGCCAGTAGACCGGGACGGATTAACACCGGGGAGCTGTTTTTT
14,.,TRBD1,TRBV11-3,TRBJ2-1,CASSLVTGGGEQFF,TGTGCCAGCAGCTTAGTCACAGGGGGCGGCGAGCAGTTCTTC
15,.,.,TRBV7-2,TRBJ2-7,CASSFLRQGPYEQYF,TGTGCCAGCAGCTTCCTTCGTCAGGGACCCTACGAGCAGTACTTC
14,.,TRBD1,TRBV4-1,TRBJ1-1,CASSQIPHRGEAFF,TGCGCCAGCAGCCAAATCCCCCACAGGGGCGAAGCTTTCTTT
13,.,.,TRBV5-4,TRBJ2-5,CASSEVSGETQYF,TGTGCCAGCAGCGAGGTATCTGGGGAGACCCAGTACTTC
16,.,TRBD2,TRBV6-6,TRBJ2-2,CASNPKAGGRTGELFF,TGTGCCAGCAACCCTAAGGCGGGAGGGCGGACCGGGGAGCTGTTTTTT
16,.,.,TRBV9,TRBJ2-1,CASSVDAPSSYNEQFF,TGTGCCAGCAGCGTAGACGCCCCGAGCTCCTACAATGAGCAGTTCTTC
16,.,TRBD2,TRBV10-1,TRBJ2-1,CASSERASGTYNEQFF,TGCGCCAGCAGTGAACGGGCTAGCGGGACGTACAATGAGCAGTTCTTC
14,.,TRBD2,TRBV28,TRBJ2-7,CASQGSSGAYEQYF,TGTGCCTCCCAAGGTTCTAGCGGAGCCTACGAGCAGTACTTC
14,.,.,TRBV28,TRBJ1-1,CASSLMQTNTEAFF,TGTGCCAGCAGTTTAATGCAGACGAACACTGAAGCTTTCTTT
14,few,.,TRBV30,TRBJ1-2,CAWKFGAGAGGYTF,TGTGCCTGGAAGTTCGGGGCGGGGGCTGGAGGCTACACCTTC
15,.,.,TRBV7-3,TRBJ2-7,CASSLNRALTYEQYF,TGTGCCAGCAGCTTAAACCGAGCCCTGACGTACGAGCAGTACTTC
14,.,.,TRBV9,TRBJ2-3,CASSGRNSRDTQYF,TGTGCCAGCAGTGGGCGGAATTCCAGAGATACGCAGTATTTT
17,.,TRBD1,TRBV25-1,TRBJ2-7,CASTPRLGQGKRYEQYF,TGTGCCAGCACTCCTCGGTTGGGACAGGGAAAAAGGTACGAGCAGTACTTC
13,.,.,TRBV11-3,TRBJ2-1,CASSPRQDDEQFF,TGTGCCAGCAGCCCCCGACAGGACGACGAGCAGTTCTTC
13,.,.,TRBV27,TRBJ1-2,CASSLFRNYGYTF,TGTGCCAGCAGTTTATTCCGTAACTATGGCTACACCTTC
15,once,.,TRBV6-5,TRBJ2-6,CASRKGDSGANVLTF,TGTGCCAGCAGAAAAGGGGACTCTGGGGCCAACGTCCTGACTTTC
16,once,TRBD1,TRBV28,TRBJ1-1,CASSNPGTAWGTEAFF,TGTGCCAGCAGTAACCCAGGGACAGCCTGGGGGACTGAAGCTTTCTTT